This T cell receptor (beta chain) was obtained from a study of blood T cell repertoires in COVID-19. Background on the study: Sites across the United States, Italy and Spain contributed samples from acute and convalescent COVID-19.

Under the authors' procedure: Quantification of nucleated cells was approximated via reference gene primer amplification. Sequencing used immunoSEQ multiplex PCR; TCRdb keeps in-frame clones, though not all of them. For V, J and clone size, that table is used; D and trimming come from the DNA. This table holds some 250,000 clones, 85% to 90% found once. Participant-reported clinical history was the basis for cohort assignment. Symptom resolution, clearance, or two negative PCRs marked the recovered donors of Cohort 3. This CDR3 region has 15 residues. V lost 4 bases and J lost 3, with 10 bases in between. Germline V CDR1 and CDR2: MNHEY, SVGEGT.

V usage is TRBV6-2 or TRBV6-3 and J usage is TRBJ1-6; possibly TRBD1 for D (6 bases). Sequenced sample: PBMCs or T cells enriched from blood (not recorded which). The TCR sequence derives from a man between 18 and 35 years old who had recovered from COVID-19. CDR3 loop: CASSWPDSYNSPLHF. CDR3 DNA: TGTGCCAGCAGTTGGCCGGACAGCTATAATTCACCCCTCCACTTT.